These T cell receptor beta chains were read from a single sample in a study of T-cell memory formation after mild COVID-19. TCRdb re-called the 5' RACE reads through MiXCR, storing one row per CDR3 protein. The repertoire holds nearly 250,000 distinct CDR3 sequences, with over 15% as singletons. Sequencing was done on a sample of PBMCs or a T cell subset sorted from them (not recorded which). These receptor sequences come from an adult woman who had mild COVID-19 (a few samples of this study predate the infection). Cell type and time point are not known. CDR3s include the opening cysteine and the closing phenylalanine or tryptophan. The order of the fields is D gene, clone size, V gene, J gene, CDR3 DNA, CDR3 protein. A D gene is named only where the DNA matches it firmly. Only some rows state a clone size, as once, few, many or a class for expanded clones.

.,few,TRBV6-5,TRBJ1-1,TGTGCCAGCAGTTCCCGGCGCGGGGAGTGGACTGAAGCTTTCTTT,CASSSRRGEWTEAFF
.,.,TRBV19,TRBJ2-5,TGTGCCAGTAGTGTAGGAGCCTCAGAGACCCAGTACTTC,CASSVGASETQYF
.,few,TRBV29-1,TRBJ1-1,TGCAGCGCCCTGGACGTTAACACTGAAGCTTTCTTT,CSALDVNTEAFF
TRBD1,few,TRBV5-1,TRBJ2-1,TGCGCCAGCAACACGCAGGGGGCGAACAATGAGCAGTTCTTC,CASNTQGANNEQFF
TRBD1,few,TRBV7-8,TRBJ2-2,TGTGCCAGCAGCTACGGGACAGGATACGGGGAGCTGTTTTTT,CASSYGTGYGELFF
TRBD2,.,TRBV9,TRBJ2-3,TGTGCCAGCAGCGTAGTTAGCGGGGGGCAAACAGATACGCAGTATTTT,CASSVVSGGQTDTQYF
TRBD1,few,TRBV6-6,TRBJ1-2,TGTGCCAGCACCCCCGACAGGGACAGGCATTCGGGAGGCTACACCTTC,CASTPDRDRHSGGYTF
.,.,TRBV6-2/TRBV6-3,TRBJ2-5,TGTGCCAGCAGTTCACTTGTAGAGACCCAGTACTTC,CASSSLVETQYF
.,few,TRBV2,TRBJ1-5,TGTGCCAGCAACCAGGACGGGAATAGCAATCAGCCCCAGCATTTT,CASNQDGNSNQPQHF
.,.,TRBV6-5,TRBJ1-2,TGTGCCAGCAGTTACTCGTTCCAGGGAGGTGGCTACACCTTC,CASSYSFQGGGYTF
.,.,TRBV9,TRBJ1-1,TGTGCCAGCAGCGTAGAACACGGGCGTTTCACTGAAGCTTTCTTT,CASSVEHGRFTEAFF
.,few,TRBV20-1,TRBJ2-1,TGCAGTGCTGCGGCAGCGGGCCTCAAGGGGCAGTTCTTC,CSAAAAGLKGQFF
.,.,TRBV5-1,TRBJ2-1,TGCGCCAGCATAGAAGGGGGGACTAACAATGAGCAGTTCTTC,CASIEGGTNNEQFF
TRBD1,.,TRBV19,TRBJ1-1,TGTGCCAGCGGGAGGACAGGGAAGAGTGAAGCTTTCTTT,CASGRTGKSEAFF
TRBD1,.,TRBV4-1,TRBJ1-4,TGCGCCAGCAGCATCGGACAGGCGGGCGAAAAACTGTTTTTT,CASSIGQAGEKLFF
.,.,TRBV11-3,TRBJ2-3,TGTGCCAGCAGCTGGGGTAGGGGCACAGATACGCAGTATTTT,CASSWGRGTDTQYF
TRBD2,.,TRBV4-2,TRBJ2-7,TGTGCCAGCAGCCGAGGACTAGCGGGAGGACTATCCTACGAGCAGTACTTC,CASSRGLAGGLSYEQYF
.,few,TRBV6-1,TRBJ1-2,TGTGCCAGCAGTGAACAATTCGCTGGCTACACCTTC,CASSEQFAGYTF
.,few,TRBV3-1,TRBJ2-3,TGTGCCAGCACCGTCCGGAGCACAGATACGCAGTATTTT,CASTVRSTDTQYF
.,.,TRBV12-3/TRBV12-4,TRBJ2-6,TGTGCCAGTCACCTCGGGAGCGGGGCCAACGTCCTGACTTTC,CASHLGSGANVLTF
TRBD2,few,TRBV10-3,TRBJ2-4,TGTGCCATCTCCTCGACTAGCGGGGGATTCAAAAACATTCAGTACTTC,CAISSTSGGFKNIQYF
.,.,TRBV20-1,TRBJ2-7,TGCAGTGCTACCCGGGACACCTACGAGCAGTACTTC,CSATRDTYEQYF
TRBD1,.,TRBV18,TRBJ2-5,TGTGCCAGCTCACCACCGTGGGACAGGGAAGAGACCCAGTACTTC,CASSPPWDREETQYF
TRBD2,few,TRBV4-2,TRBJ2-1,TGTGCCAGCAGCCAAAGGGACCCGGGGGGGAATGAGCAGTTCTTC,CASSQRDPGGNEQFF
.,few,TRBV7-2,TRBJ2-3,TGTGCCAGCAGCTTAGTGGCTGGGACCACAGATACGCAGTATTTT,CASSLVAGTTDTQYF
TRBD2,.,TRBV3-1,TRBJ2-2,TGTGCCAGCAGCCAAGTATATTTGCGGGAGACGAACACCGGGGAGCTGTTTTTT,CASSQVYLRETNTGELFF
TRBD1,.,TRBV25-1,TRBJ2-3,TGTGCCAGCAGCCGGGACAGCACCACAGATACGCAGTATTTT,CASSRDSTTDTQYF
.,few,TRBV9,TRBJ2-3,TGTGCCAGCAGCGCCAACGTCGGGACTAGCACAGATACGCAGTATTTT,CASSANVGTSTDTQYF
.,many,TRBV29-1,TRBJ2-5,TGCAGCGTTGGACAGAGTTGGCAGACCCAGTACTTC,CSVGQSWQTQYF
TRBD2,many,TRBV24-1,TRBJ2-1,TGTGCCACCAGTGATAGGACTAGCGGATTCTTAAATGAGCAGTTCTTC,CATSDRTSGFLNEQFF
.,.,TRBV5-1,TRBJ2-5,TGCGCCAGCAGTTCGTTAATTGAAGGAGAGACCCAGTACTTC,CASSSLIEGETQYF
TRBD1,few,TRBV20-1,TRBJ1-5,TGCAGTGCCCCAGGTGGGGGTACAGGGGGCAATCAGCCCCAGCATTTT,CSAPGGGTGGNQPQHF
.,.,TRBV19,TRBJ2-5,TGTGCCAGTAGTATAGGGCGGGGCAGGTATCAAGAGACCCAGTACTTC,CASSIGRGRYQETQYF